This T cell receptor (beta chain) was sequenced for a study of PD-L1 blockade in urothelial cancer. Trimming stripped 8 bases from V and 7 bases from J, with 12 bases between. Germline V gives CDR1 MNHGY, CDR2 SVAAGI. This CDR3 spans 11 amino acids. Profiling relied on immunoSEQ multiplex PCR, and the TCRdb table lists in-frame clones only, not all of them. The sample lists about 35,000 clones; roughly 38% were seen once. The sample was tumor tissue, taken before atezolizumab (anti-PD-L1) treatment. The V gene is TRBV6-9, the J gene TRBJ2-7; D may be TRBD2 (5 bases). The clonotype was recovered from a man in his 60s with urothelial cancer. The chain's CDR3 is CASSRGREQYF. The DNA for the CDR3 is TGTGCCAGCTCACGGGGTCGGGAGCAGTACTTC.